Below, one TCR beta chain is given with its context. The ends lost 7 bases at V and 3 bases at J; junction bases unmatched: 6. There are 14 residues in the CDR3. The germline V gene encodes CDR1 ENHRY and CDR2 SYGVKD. Authors' processing steps: Estimation of nucleated cell counts relied on the amplification of reference gene primers. Sequenced by immunoSEQ multiplex PCR; TCRdb stores in-frame clones only, minus some. The V and J calls and the clone size are those of that table, but D and trimming were determined from the DNA. This sample yields 100,000 to 150,000 clones, of which approximately 86% are seen a single time; around 0.81% belongs to the top ten. These data belong to a study of blood T cell repertoires in COVID-19. Whole-study context: Samples of COVID-19 (acute and convalescent) were obtained from the United States, Italy and Spain.

This TCR was recovered from a woman in her 50s with active or convalescent COVID-19. This rearrangement joins TRBV10-3 to TRBJ1-2; 9 nucleotides agree with TRBD1. Material for sequencing was peripheral blood. This CDR3 is CAITMGQGDYGYTF. CDR3 DNA sequence: TGTGCCATCACCATGGGACAGGGCGACTATGGCTACACCTTC.